The 15 T cell receptor beta chains reported below all come from one sample, sequenced in a study of T cells in Graves' hyperthyroidism and ophthalmopathy. TCR beta CDR3 sequences were amplified from RNA transcripts. The HTBI primer set served for first-round RT-PCR of the TCR CDR3. MiXCR, applied by TCRdb to the multiplex PCR reads, yields one record per CDR3 protein. The sample gives approximately 620,000 distinct CDR3 sequences, about 15% of which show up once; about 5.8% is in the top ten. Source material: blood. The receptors shown here come from a woman younger than 45 with Graves' hyperthyroidism that later progressed to Graves' ophthalmopathy.

This clonotype was detected many times. The chain couples TRBV5-1 to TRBJ2-1; weak D call: TRBD2 (6 bases). The CDR3 sequence is 16 residues long. Germline loops: CDR1 SGHRS, CDR2 YFSETQ. Deletions cut 1 base from V and 5 bases from J, with 16 bases between. The DNA of the CDR3 is TGCGCCAGCAGCTTGCCCTCGACGGCGGGGAACAATGAGCAGTTCTTC. As protein: CASSLPSTAGNNEQFF.

This clonotype was observed a handful of times. The rearrangement joins TRBV6-2 or TRBV6-3 to TRBJ2-1; 8 bases align to TRBD2. Germline V gene data show CDR1 as MNHEY and CDR2 as SVGEGT. The CDR3 covers 13 residues. Trimming removed 1 base from V and 10 bases from J; junction bases left unmatched: 3. CDR3 amino acids: CASSYFSGEEQFF. The CDR3 bases are TGTGCCAGCAGTTACTTTAGCGGGGAGGAGCAGTTCTTC.

This clonotype was found many times. The rearrangement links TRBV5-1 to TRBJ1-1; D is uncertain. V was clipped by 0 bases and J by 2 bases, with 14 bases between them. Germline V CDR1 and CDR2: SGHRS, YFSETQ. CDR3 length: 16 residues. The CDR3 nucleotides read TGCGCCAGCAGCTTGGCCCAGAACGTCGCAAACACTGAAGCTTTCTTT. Its translation is CASSLAQNVANTEAFF.

This clonotype was recorded at least ten times. The CDR3 loop reads CASSLLDISSGNTIYF. The CDR3 bases are TGTGCCAGCAGTCTCCTGGACATTAGCTCTGGAAACACCATATATTTT. J is TRBJ1-3 and V is TRBV12-3 or TRBV12-4; possibly TRBD1 for D (5 bases). Trimming stripped 5 bases from V and 0 bases from J, with 14 bases between. The CDR3 is made up of 16 amino acids.

The table lists this clonotype with a few counts. The chain recombines TRBV7-9 with TRBJ2-7, with 9 bases identical to TRBD2. Germline V gives CDR1 SEHNR, CDR2 FQNEAQ (reference sequence). Trimming at V came to 5 bases and at J to 0 bases, leaving 8 bases not matched to a gene. The CDR3 contains 16 residues. The DNA of the CDR3 is TGTGCCAGCAGCCCATTAGCGGGAGACCACTCCTACGAGCAGTACTTC. Translated: CASSPLAGDHSYEQYF.

The rearrangement links TRBV30 to TRBJ1-5, with 9 positions matching TRBD1. The ends lost 5 bases at V and 4 bases at J; junction bases unmatched: 9. This CDR3 has 15 residues. CDR1 is GTSNPN, CDR2 SVGIG, per germline (reference sequence). CDR3 protein: CAWSQDRGFNQPQHF. CDR3 in DNA: TGTGCCTGGTCCCAGGACAGGGGATTTAATCAGCCCCAGCATTTT.

The V and J genes are TRBV3-1 and TRBJ2-2; D call uncertain. The V and J ends lost 4 bases and 3 bases respectively, with 6 bases between them. CDR3 size: 13 residues. CDR1 and CDR2 (germline): LGHDT, YNNKEL (reference sequence). CDR3 bases: TGTGCCAGCAGCCCCATTGACACCGGGGAGCTGTTTTTT. As protein: CASSPIDTGELFF.

In this sample, this clonotype turned up many times. The chain employs TRBV5-8 and TRBJ2-2; D not resolved. Germline V gene sequence: CDR1 SGHTS, CDR2 YDEGEE. The CDR3 sequence is 16 residues long. With 2 bases removed from V and 3 bases from J, the gap between germline ends came to 14 bases. CDR3 amino acids: CASSLPKGRDTGELFF. In DNA, the CDR3 is TGTGCCAGCAGCTTACCTAAGGGTAGAGACACCGGGGAGCTGTTTTTT. Using reference TRBV5-8 and TRBJ2-2 for the parts outside the CDR3, the full variable domain is EAGVTQSPTHLIKTRGQQATLRCSPISGHTSVYWYQQALGLGLQFLLWYDEGEERNRGNFPPRFSGRQFPNYSSELNVNALELEDSALYLCASSLPKGRDTGELFFGEGSRLTVL.

This sequence joins TRBV4-2 and TRBJ2-5, with D perhaps TRBD2 (5 bases). The germline gives CDR1 LGHNA, CDR2 YNFKEQ. The V end lost 3 bases, the J end lost 0 bases, and 8 bases lay between the germline ends. This CDR3 comprises 14 residues. CDR3 DNA: TGTGCCAGCAGCCACGTGGGAGACCAAGAGACCCAGTACTTC. Translation: CASSHVGDQETQYF.

The sample holds a few counts of this clonotype. The chain recombines TRBV7-9 with TRBJ1-2; maybe TRBD1 (5 bases). Deletions cut 2 bases from V and 5 bases from J, with 12 bases between. Germline values: CDR1 SEHNR, CDR2 FQNEAQ (reference sequence). The CDR3 totals 14 residues. CDR3 sequence (DNA): TGTGCCAGCAGCTTACCCGACAGATTTTATGGCTACACCTTC. It specifies CASSLPDRFYGYTF.

This clonotype appeared many times. The rearrangement links TRBV12-3 or TRBV12-4 to TRBJ2-1, with D perhaps matching TRBD2 (6 bases). This CDR3 has 18 amino acids. V lost 5 bases and J lost 1, with 21 bases in between. The CDR3 region has the DNA TGTGCCAGCAGTGAACAGTACTCGGGACTCCGGTCCTACAATGAGCAGTTCTTC. This gives the protein CASSEQYSGLRSYNEQFF.

J is TRBJ2-2 and V is TRBV10-1; D remains ambiguous. The V gene lost 3 bases and the J gene lost 5 bases, with 13 bases spanning the gap. The CDR3 covers 15 residues. The germline gives CDR1 WNHNN, CDR2 SYGVQD (reference sequence). This CDR3 reads CASSEASVKTGELFF. The CDR3 DNA is TGCGCCAGCAGTGAAGCGTCCGTCAAGACCGGGGAGCTGTTTTTT.

This clonotype turned up a few times. The chain joins TRBV10-2 to TRBJ2-1; the D gene is possibly TRBD2 (6 bases). Germline V gene data show CDR1 as WSHSY and CDR2 as SAAADI. Trimming removed 3 bases from V and 5 bases from J, with 11 bases in between. The CDR3 is 14 amino acids. The CDR3 DNA reads TGCGCCAGCAGTGACAGGGTAGCGGACAATGAGCAGTTCTTC. Amino acids: CASSDRVADNEQFF.

This clonotype was seen at least ten times. V and J are TRBV6-1 and TRBJ1-1; tentative D call: TRBD1 (5 bases). V was clipped by 8 bases and J by 7 bases, with 17 bases between them. The germline gives CDR1 MNHNS, CDR2 SASEGT. The CDR3 sequence is 13 residues long. CDR3 in amino acids: CASPRGGEDEAFF. CDR3 nucleotides: TGTGCCAGCCCGAGAGGAGGGGAAGATGAAGCTTTCTTT.

A note on this clonotype: A much larger clone differs from this one at a single base, so this may be a read error. The rearrangement uses TRBV30 and TRBJ1-3; the match to TRBD1 covers 7 bases. CDR1 is GTSNPN and CDR2 is SVGIG in the germline V gene (reference sequence). The CDR3 spans 16 residues. CDR3 region: CAWSGGDSYPGNTICF. CDR3 in DNA: TGTGCCTGGAGTGGGGGGGACAGCTATCCTGGAAACACCATATGTTTT.